The present entry profiles one TCR beta chain with its context. These data are taken from a study of T-cell reconstitution after alpha-beta-depleted transplantation in children. A TCRbeta library incorporating unique molecular identifiers was prepared. TCRdb re-analysed the PCR reads in MiXCR, keeping a single row per CDR3 protein. This table holds about 540,000 distinct CDR3 sequences, roughly 18% found once. The CDR3 is 16 amino acids. V was shortened by 5 bases and J by 2 bases, with 19 bases between the two germline ends. Germline V gene sequence: CDR1 SGHVS, CDR2 FNYEAQ. This specimen consisted of PBMCs from the stem cell graft donor, obtained from the stem cell graft. This sequence was found in a human donor who donated a stem cell graft to a child with acute lymphoblastic leukemia. The chain links TRBV7-6 to TRBJ2-7; D is possibly TRBD2 (6 bases). DNA of the CDR3: TGTGCCAGCAGCCTCAACTCGGGGGTGAGTGCCTACGAGCAGTACTTC. This gives the protein CASSLNSGVSAYEQYF.